This T cell receptor beta chain came from a study of cytomegalovirus exposure and HLA in healthy donors. Worth noting for this clone: What it recognizes is unknown.

Trimming shortened V by 8 bases and J by 0 bases, and 17 bases separated the two germline ends. Germline values: CDR1 MDHEN, CDR2 SYDVKM. This CDR3 has 16 amino acids. Findings of the study overall: Some 150 TCR beta chains were listed as cytomegalovirus-associated. It was assumed in the presence/absence analyses that sequencing depth was roughly uniform across donors. The dataset shows that most TCR sequences were rare, while some public TCRs occurred in many donors.

This PCR relied on a set of 60 Vbeta primers and 13 Jbeta primers. Original analysis: About 11 million of around 85 million unique TCR beta chains were shared, per a later count. The repertoire was sequenced with immunoSEQ multiplex PCR; TCRdb's copy has only in-frame clones and lacks some. Clonal size and the V and J genes are those of that table, whereas D and trimming came from the DNA. The sample has around 150,000 clones, around 75% seen once. The chain has TRBV28 and TRBJ1-3, with D perhaps matching TRBD1 (5 bases). The sequence was collected from a man aged 18 to 35 in good health and CMV-seropositive. Sequenced: PBMCs. In DNA, the CDR3 is TGTGCCAGCGGAACTCAGGGTTTTGGCTCTGGAAACACCATATATTTT. It yields the protein CASGTQGFGSGNTIYF. The full variable domain, its missing parts supplied by reference TRBV28 and TRBJ1-3, is DVKVTQSSRYLVKRTGEKVFLECVQDMDHENMFWYRQDPGLGLRLIYFSYDVKMKEKGDIPEGYSVSREKKERFSLILESASTNQTSMYLCASGTQGFGSGNTIYFGEGSWLTVV.